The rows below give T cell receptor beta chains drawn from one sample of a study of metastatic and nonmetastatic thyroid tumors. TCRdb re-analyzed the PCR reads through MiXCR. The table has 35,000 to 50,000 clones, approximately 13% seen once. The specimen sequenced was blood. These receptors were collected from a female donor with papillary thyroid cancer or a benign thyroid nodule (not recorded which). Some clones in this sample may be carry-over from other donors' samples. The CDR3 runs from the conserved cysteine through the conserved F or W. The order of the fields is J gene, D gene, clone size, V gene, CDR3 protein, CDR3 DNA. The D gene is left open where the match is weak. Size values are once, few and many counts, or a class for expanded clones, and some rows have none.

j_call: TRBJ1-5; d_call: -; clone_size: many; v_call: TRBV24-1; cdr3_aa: CATSDPTLGNNQPQHF; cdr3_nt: TGTGCCACCAGTGATCCAACCCTGGGGAACAATCAGCCCCAGCATTTT
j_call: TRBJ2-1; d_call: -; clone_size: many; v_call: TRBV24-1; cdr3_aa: CATSDFQGSDEQFF; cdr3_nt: TGTGCCACCAGTGATTTTCAGGGGTCCGATGAGCAGTTCTTC
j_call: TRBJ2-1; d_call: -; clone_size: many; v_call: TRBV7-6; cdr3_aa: CASSPGMRNEQFF; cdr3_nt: TGTGCCAGCAGCCCCGGGATGAGGAATGAGCAGTTCTTC
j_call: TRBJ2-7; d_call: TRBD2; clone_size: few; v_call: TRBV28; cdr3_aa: CASSLELAGADYEQYF; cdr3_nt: TGTGCCAGCAGTTTAGAGCTAGCGGGAGCAGACTACGAGCAGTACTTC
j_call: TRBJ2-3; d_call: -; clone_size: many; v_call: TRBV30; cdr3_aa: CAWRRRGSPDTQYF; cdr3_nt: TGTGCCTGGAGGAGGCGGGGTTCACCAGATACGCAGTATTTT
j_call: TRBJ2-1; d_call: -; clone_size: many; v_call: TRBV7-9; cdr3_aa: CASSSSGRIGDEQFF; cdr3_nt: TGTGCCAGCAGCTCAAGTGGGAGGATTGGCGATGAGCAGTTCTTC
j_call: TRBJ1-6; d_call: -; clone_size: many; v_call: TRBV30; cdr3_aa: CAWSAGGWNSPLHF; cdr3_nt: TGTGCCTGGAGTGCCGGGGGGTGGAATTCACCCCTCCACTTT
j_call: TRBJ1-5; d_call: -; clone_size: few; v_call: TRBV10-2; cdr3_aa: CASDDSGNQSKHF; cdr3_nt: TGCGCCAGCGATGACAGCGGCAATCAGTCCAAGCATTTT
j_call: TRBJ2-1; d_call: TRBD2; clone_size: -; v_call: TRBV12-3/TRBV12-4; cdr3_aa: CAGSRGGTSGVEQFF; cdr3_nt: TGTGCCGGCAGCAGAGGGGGGACTAGCGGGGTTGAGCAGTTCTTC
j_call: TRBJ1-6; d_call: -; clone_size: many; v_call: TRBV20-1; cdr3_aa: CSAREQFSSYNSPLHF; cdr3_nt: TGCAGTGCTAGAGAGCAGTTTTCCTCCTATAATTCACCCCTCCACTTT
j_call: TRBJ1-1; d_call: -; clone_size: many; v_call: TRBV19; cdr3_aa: CASSSPRGWNTEAFF; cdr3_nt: TGTGCCAGTAGTTCCCCGAGGGGTTGGAACACTGAAGCTTTCTTT
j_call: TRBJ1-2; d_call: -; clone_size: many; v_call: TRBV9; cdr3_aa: CASSVVPTEGGYGYTF; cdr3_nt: TGTGCCAGCAGCGTAGTACCTACGGAGGGAGGCTATGGCTACACCTTC